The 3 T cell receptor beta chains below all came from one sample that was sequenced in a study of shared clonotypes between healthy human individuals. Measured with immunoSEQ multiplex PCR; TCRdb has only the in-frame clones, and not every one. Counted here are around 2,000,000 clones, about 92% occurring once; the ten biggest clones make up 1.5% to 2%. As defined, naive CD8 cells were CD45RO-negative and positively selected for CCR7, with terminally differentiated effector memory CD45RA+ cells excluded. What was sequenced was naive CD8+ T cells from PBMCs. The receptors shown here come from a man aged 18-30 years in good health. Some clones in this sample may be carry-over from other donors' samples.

CDR3 nucleotides: TGTGCCATCGGGCCACCCTACGAGCAGTACTTC. It encodes CAIGPPYEQYF. V is TRBV27 and J is TRBJ2-7; D is ambiguous. Per the germline V gene, CDR1 is MNHEY and CDR2 is SMNVEV (reference sequence). The CDR3 is made up of 11 amino acids. Trimming removed 10 bases from V and 2 bases from J, with 9 bases in between.

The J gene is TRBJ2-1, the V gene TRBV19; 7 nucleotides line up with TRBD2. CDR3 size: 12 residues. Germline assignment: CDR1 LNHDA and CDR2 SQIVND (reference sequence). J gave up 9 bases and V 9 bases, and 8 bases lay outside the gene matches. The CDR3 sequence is CASGWGGGEQFF. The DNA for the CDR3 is TGTGCCAGCGGCTGGGGGGGAGGTGAGCAGTTCTTC.

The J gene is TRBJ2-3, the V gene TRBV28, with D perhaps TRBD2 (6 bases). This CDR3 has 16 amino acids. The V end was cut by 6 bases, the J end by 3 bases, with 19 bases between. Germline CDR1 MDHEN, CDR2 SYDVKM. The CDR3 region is CASRPFRGVLTDTQYF. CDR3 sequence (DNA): TGTGCCAGCAGGCCCTTCCGCGGGGTACTGACAGATACGCAGTATTTT.